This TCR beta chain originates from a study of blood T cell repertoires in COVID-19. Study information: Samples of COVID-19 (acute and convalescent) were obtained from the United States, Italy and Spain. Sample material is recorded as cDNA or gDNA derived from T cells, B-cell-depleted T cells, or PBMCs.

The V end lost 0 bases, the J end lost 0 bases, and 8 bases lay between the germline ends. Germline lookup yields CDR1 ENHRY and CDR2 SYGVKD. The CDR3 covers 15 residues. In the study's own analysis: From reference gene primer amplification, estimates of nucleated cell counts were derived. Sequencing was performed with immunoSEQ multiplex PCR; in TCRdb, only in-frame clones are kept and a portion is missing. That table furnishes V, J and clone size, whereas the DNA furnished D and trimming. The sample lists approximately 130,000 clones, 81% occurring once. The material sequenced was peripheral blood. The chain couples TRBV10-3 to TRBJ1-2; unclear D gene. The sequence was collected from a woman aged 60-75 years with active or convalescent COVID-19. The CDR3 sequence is CAISESVSSNYGYTF. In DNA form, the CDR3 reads TGTGCCATCAGTGAGTCCGTATCGTCTAACTATGGCTACACCTTC.